The 29 T cell receptor beta chains in this list originate from one sample, sequenced in a study of control samples from healthy donors and cancer patients. Here immunoSEQ multiplex PCR was the method, and the copy in TCRdb shows in-frame clones only, minus some. Among 150,000 to 200,000 clones listed, about 92% were seen once. The sequenced sample consisted of blood. The receptors derive from a man aged 25 to 40 in good health.

The chain has TRBV11-2 and TRBJ2-7; the D is unclear. Trimming pared 1 base from V and 3 bases from J, leaving 4 bases between. The CDR3 is 12 residues long. CDR1 SGHAT and CDR2 FQNNGV come from the germline V gene. Here the CDR3 DNA reads TGTGCCAGCAGCTTAGGGAGCTACGAGCAGTACTTC. Translated, it gives CASSLGSYEQYF.

This rearrangement joins TRBV29-1 to TRBJ2-1, with 9 bases matching TRBD2. J lost 4 bases, V lost 4 bases, and 2 bases had no gene match. This CDR3 has 13 amino acids. Germline loops: CDR1 SQVTM, CDR2 ANQGSEA. CDR3 residues: CSVGLAVYNEQFF. The CDR3 DNA reads as TGCAGCGTTGGACTAGCGGTATACAATGAGCAGTTCTTC.

This clone was counted only a few times. The chain couples TRBV28 to TRBJ1-5, with 12 bases aligning to TRBD1. CDR3 size: 17 residues. Germline V gene data show CDR1 as MDHEN and CDR2 as SYDVKM. V shed 3 bases, J shed 6 bases, and the junction held 9 bases outside the gene matches. The CDR3 DNA sequence: TGTGCCAGCAGTTTCCCGGGACAGGGGGCGCGGATTCAGCCCCAGCATTTT. Translation: CASSFPGQGARIQPQHF. Drawing the rest from reference TRBV28 and TRBJ1-5, the complete variable domain is DVKVTQSSRYLVKRTGEKVFLECVQDMDHENMFWYRQDPGLGLRLIYFSYDVKMKEKGDIPEGYSVSREKKERFSLILESASTNQTSMYLCASSFPGQGARIQPQHFGDGTRLSIL.

V is TRBV4-3 and J is TRBJ1-5; TRBD1 might be the D (5 bases). This CDR3 contains 15 residues. The germline V and J ends were trimmed by 0 bases and 6 bases, with 12 bases remaining between them. Germline V gene data show CDR1 as LGHNA and CDR2 as YSLEER. The CDR3 nucleotides are TGCGCCAGCAGCCAAGACCCCGGGGCGGGTCAGCCCCAGCATTTT. Translating gives CASSQDPGAGQPQHF.

The rearrangement joins TRBV27 to TRBJ1-1, with unresolved D. Trimming removed 5 bases from V and 2 bases from J, with 12 bases in between. The CDR3 extends over 14 amino acids. The V gene's germline CDR1 is MNHEY and CDR2 SMNVEV (reference sequence). The CDR3 DNA follows: TGTGCCAGCAGTCTACGCGTCGGTAACACTGAAGCTTTCTTT. Its translation is CASSLRVGNTEAFF.

The rearrangement links TRBV27 to TRBJ1-4; 12 bases agree with TRBD1. Germline V lookup: CDR1 MNHEY, CDR2 SMNVEV (reference sequence). The CDR3 runs to 20 residues. With V trimmed by 5 bases and J by 8 bases, 21 bases remained unmatched. The CDR3 is CASSAAGTGGSRGTHEKLFF. The CDR3 coding sequence is TGTGCCAGCAGTGCAGCGGGGACAGGGGGCTCCCGGGGGACTCACGAAAAACTGTTTTTT. The full variable domain, completed using reference TRBV27 and TRBJ1-4, is EAQVTQNPRYLITVTGKKLTVTCSQNMNHEYMSWYRQDPGLGLRQIYYSMNVEVTDKGDVPEGYKVSRKEKRNFPLILESPSPNQTSLYFCASSAAGTGGSRGTHEKLFFGSGTQLSVL.

This rearrangement joins TRBV10-1 to TRBJ2-7; tentatively, D is TRBD1 (6 bases). Trimming left V 7 bases short and J 6 bases short, with 19 bases between. Germline-derived CDR1 and CDR2 are WNHNN and SYGVQD (reference sequence). This CDR3 has 14 residues. This CDR3 reads CASTQGPRGSEQYF. The CDR3 DNA is TGCGCCAGCACCCAGGGGCCCAGGGGCAGCGAGCAGTACTTC.

The chain is built from TRBV5-5 and TRBJ1-4; D gene uncertain. V was clipped by 4 bases and J by 0 bases, with 7 bases between them. This CDR3 is 14 amino acids long. CDR1 is SGHKS and CDR2 is YYEKEE in the germline V gene (reference sequence). In DNA, the CDR3 is TGTGCCAGCAGCCGTTACGCAACTAATGAAAAACTGTTTTTT. Its translation is CASSRYATNEKLFF. Variable domain in full (rest from reference TRBV5-5 and TRBJ1-4): DAGVTQSPTHLIKTRGQQVTLRCSPISGHKSVSWYQQVLGQGPQFIFQYYEKEERGRGNFPDRFSARQFPNYSSELNVNALLLGDSALYLCASSRYATNEKLFFGSGTQLSVL.

The chain is built from TRBV18 and TRBJ1-1; 9 bases fit TRBD1. CDR3 size: 14 residues. The V segment lost 5 bases and the J segment 3 bases; nucleotides outside the gene matches: 4. Per the germline V gene, CDR1 is KGHSH and CDR2 is LQKENI. The CDR3 spells CASSSTGGDTEAFF. CDR3 bases: TGTGCCAGCTCATCGACAGGGGGGGACACTGAAGCTTTCTTT.

V gene TRBV20-1 combines with J gene TRBJ2-3; possible D gene TRBD1, 6 bases. The germline gives CDR1 DFQATT, CDR2 SNEGSKA (reference sequence). There are 11 residues in the CDR3. V was clipped by 6 bases and J by 6 bases, with 10 bases between them. This CDR3 is CSAITGDTQYF. The CDR3 coding sequence is TGCAGTGCGATAACAGGGGATACGCAGTATTTT.

V usage is TRBV11-2 and J usage is TRBJ2-3; D call uncertain. The germline V gene has CDR1 SGHAT and CDR2 FQNNGV. With 3 bases removed from V and 6 bases from J, the gap between germline ends came to 19 bases. This CDR3 contains 16 residues. This chain's CDR3 is CASSFSGGVGRDTQYF. For the CDR3, the DNA is TGTGCCAGCAGCTTTTCCGGTGGAGTAGGAAGGGATACGCAGTATTTT. Together with reference TRBV11-2 and TRBJ2-3, the CDR3 gives the full variable domain: EAGVAQSPRYKIIEKRQSVAFWCNPISGHATLYWYQQILGQGPKLLIQFQNNGVVDDSQLPKDRFSAERLKGVDSTLKIQPAKLEDSAVYLCASSFSGGVGRDTQYFGPGTRLTVL.

This chain connects TRBV7-2 to TRBJ2-7; D might be TRBD1 (6 bases). This CDR3 contains 15 residues. V gave up 1 base and J gave up 5 bases, with 15 bases separating them. Germline V CDR1 and CDR2: SGHTA, FQGNSA. The CDR3 here is CASSLGGGLVDEQYF. DNA of the CDR3: TGTGCCAGCAGCTTAGGTGGGGGCCTAGTCGACGAGCAGTACTTC.

The rearrangement uses TRBV24-1 and TRBJ1-1, with 10 nucleotides matching TRBD1. This CDR3 has 13 residues. CDR1 and CDR2 from the germline V gene are KGHDR and SFDVKD. Trimming at V came to 5 bases and at J to 4 bases, leaving 0 bases not matched to a gene. The CDR3 is CATSGDRGTEAFF. DNA for the CDR3: TGTGCCACCAGTGGGGACAGGGGCACTGAAGCTTTCTTT.

The rearrangement links TRBV7-2 to TRBJ2-7, with TRBD1 matching 9 bases. Germline CDR1 SGHTA, CDR2 FQGNSA. This CDR3 is built from 14 residues. V was clipped by 5 bases and J by 3 bases; unmatched bases: 5. Here the CDR3 reads CASSPGQGIYEQYF. The CDR3 region has the DNA TGTGCCAGCAGCCCCGGACAGGGGATCTACGAGCAGTACTTC.

The V and J genes are TRBV12-5 and TRBJ1-5, with D tentatively TRBD1 (6 bases). Germline CDR1 LGHNT, CDR2 FRNRAP. The CDR3 has 13 amino acids. Trimming cost V 2 bases and J 10 bases, with 12 bases left between them. In nucleotides, the CDR3 is TGTGCTAGTGGTTTGACAGGGACTCCACCCCAGCATTTT. Translated, it gives CASGLTGTPPQHF.

The rearrangement joins TRBV7-8 to TRBJ1-2; D unresolved. Trimming pared 1 base from V and 8 bases from J, leaving 11 bases between. CDR3 length: 13 amino acids. Germline V CDR1 and CDR2: SGHVS, FQNEAQ. CDR3 sequence reads: CASSLERAWGYTF. CDR3 bases: TGTGCCAGCAGCTTAGAAAGGGCCTGGGGCTACACCTTC.

The chain links TRBV9 to TRBJ2-4; TRBD2 agrees at 9 bases. V gave up 0 bases and J gave up 6 bases; unmatched junction bases: 10. The V gene's germline CDR1 is SGDLS and CDR2 YYNGEE. The CDR3 sequence is 17 residues long. Here the CDR3 DNA reads TGTGCCAGCAGCGTAGCGGATAGCGGGAGTAGGGGAAACATTCAGTACTTC. Translated, it gives CASSVADSGSRGNIQYF.

This clone was counted only a few times. An end of the junction does not agree with germline; a read error may underlie this. The chain combines TRBV23-1 with TRBJ2-7, with D perhaps matching TRBD1 (6 bases). TRBV23-1 is recorded as an ORF, its role being uncertain. The CDR3 has 8 residues. The CDR3, as DNA: TGCGCCAGCAGCCACAGGGAGTTC. Protein product: CASSHREF.

This clone showed up just once. This chain links TRBV21-1 with TRBJ1-2. TRBV21-1 is tagged as a pseudogene. The CDR3 loop spans 19 amino acids. The CDR3 sequence is CASSKWTRDPFKVCYGYTF. The DNA of the CDR3 is TGTGCCAGCAGCAAATGGACCCGGGACCCCTTCAAGGTTTGCTATGGCTACACCTTC.

J is TRBJ2-5 and V is TRBV6-1; D perhaps matches TRBD2 (6 bases). CDR1 is MNHNS and CDR2 is SASEGT in the germline V gene. This CDR3 is built from 12 residues. V shed 3 bases and J shed 6 bases, with 8 bases lying between them. Here the CDR3 reads CASSERGQTQYF. The CDR3 DNA reads as TGTGCCAGCAGTGAGCGGGGTCAGACCCAGTACTTC.

CDR3 sequence: CASSDSGGTDTQYF. In DNA form, the CDR3 reads TGTGCCAGCAGCGATAGCGGAGGCACAGATACGCAGTATTTT. The chain joins TRBV7-2 to TRBJ2-3, with D possibly matching TRBD2 (6 bases). Germline-derived CDR1 and CDR2 are SGHTA and FQGNSA. The CDR3 length is 14 residues. Trimming pared 5 bases from V and 1 base from J, leaving 10 bases between.

This chain connects TRBV4-1 to TRBJ2-1; 10 nucleotides align to TRBD2. The V gene's germline CDR1 is MGHRA and CDR2 YSYEKL. CDR3 size: 18 residues. Trimming cost V 5 bases and J 2 bases; bases outside gene matches: 12. CDR3 amino acids: CASSLAVAGGPPYNEQFF. CDR3 bases: TGCGCCAGCAGCTTAGCGGTAGCGGGGGGCCCCCCCTACAATGAGCAGTTCTTC.

The rearrangement links TRBV28 to TRBJ2-2; D is ambiguous. V shed 7 bases and J shed 1 base, with 4 bases lying between them. The CDR3 runs to 12 residues. Germline CDR1 reads MDHEN; CDR2 reads SYDVKM. CDR3 DNA sequence: TGTGCCAGCATTGGGAACACCGGGGAGCTGTTTTTT. Translation gives CASIGNTGELFF.

The CDR3 region is CASSFVGQLNQPQHF. The DNA for the CDR3 is TGTGCCAGCAGTTTTGTAGGACAGCTTAATCAGCCCCAGCATTTT. The chain links TRBV28 to TRBJ1-5, with D tentatively TRBD1 (6 bases). Trimming cost V 3 bases and J 4 bases, with 13 bases left between them. CDR3 size: 15 residues. Germline V gene sequence: CDR1 MDHEN, CDR2 SYDVKM.

The gene calls are TRBV18 and TRBJ2-3; 7 bases map to TRBD2. V lost 2 bases and J lost 3; bases outside the gene matches: 8. This CDR3 spans 16 amino acids. Germline-derived CDR1 and CDR2 are KGHSH and LQKENI. This chain's CDR3 is CASSPGREKGTDTQYF. In nucleotides, the CDR3 is TGTGCCAGCTCACCAGGGCGGGAGAAGGGGACAGATACGCAGTATTTT.

This sequence joins TRBV7-2 and TRBJ1-5; tentative D call: TRBD1 (5 bases). Germline lookup yields CDR1 SGHTA and CDR2 FQGNSA. The CDR3 totals 15 residues. The V and J ends lost 1 base and 1 base respectively, with 8 bases between them. CDR3 protein: CASSLVWGSNQPQHF. The CDR3 nucleotides read TGTGCCAGCAGCTTAGTCTGGGGGAGCAATCAGCCCCAGCATTTT.

This rearrangement joins TRBV7-2 to TRBJ1-6, with a weak D call TRBD1 (5 bases). V was clipped by 0 bases and J by 10 bases, with 13 bases between them. Germline V gene sequence: CDR1 SGHTA, CDR2 FQGNSA. The CDR3 is 15 amino acids. CDR3 region: CASSLAAGLQSPLHF. The DNA of the CDR3 is TGTGCCAGCAGCTTAGCGGCAGGGTTGCAATCACCCCTCCACTTT.

The gene calls are TRBV19 and TRBJ2-1, with TRBD2 identical over 13 bases. CDR3 length: 15 residues. With V trimmed by 1 base and J by 9 bases, 3 bases remained unmatched. Germline assignment: CDR1 LNHDA and CDR2 SQIVND (reference sequence). The CDR3 is CASSIGTSGGLEQFF. DNA of the CDR3: TGTGCCAGTAGTATAGGGACTAGCGGGGGACTTGAGCAGTTCTTC.

This clone was seen just once. This rearrangement joins TRBV11-2 to TRBJ2-7; 9 bases fit TRBD1. CDR3 size: 15 residues. V lost 1 base, J lost 4 bases, and 5 bases stayed unmatched. Germline CDR1 is SGHAT and CDR2 is FQNNGV. This chain's CDR3 is CASSLGTGDFYEQYF. For the CDR3, the DNA is TGTGCCAGCAGCTTAGGGACAGGGGATTTTTACGAGCAGTACTTC. Drawing the rest from reference TRBV11-2 and TRBJ2-7, the complete variable domain is EAGVAQSPRYKIIEKRQSVAFWCNPISGHATLYWYQQILGQGPKLLIQFQNNGVVDDSQLPKDRFSAERLKGVDSTLKIQPAKLEDSAVYLCASSLGTGDFYEQYFGPGTRLTVT.